The source of this TCR beta chain is a study of blood T cells in healthy people across ages. The CDR3 has 16 residues. Germline assignment: CDR1 KGHSH and CDR2 LQKENI. Primers used in a second PCR of about 7 to 12 cycles were a sample-barcoded 5' primer and a J-beta primer mix. TCRdb fed the 5' RACE reads into MiXCR, producing one record per CDR3 protein. The table records more than 1,400,000 distinct CDR3 sequences, around 42% of them present only once. The receptor was isolated from a woman between 18 and 29 years old in good health. The gene calls are TRBV18 and TRBJ2-7; a possible D gene is TRBD1 (6 bases). The J call may be mistaken, given a closer DNA end match to TRBJ2-5. The specimen was blood. For the CDR3, the DNA is TGTGCCAGCTCACCAAAAACAGGGCCTATGACGGAGACCCAGTACTTC. Translation gives CASSPKTGPMTETQYF.